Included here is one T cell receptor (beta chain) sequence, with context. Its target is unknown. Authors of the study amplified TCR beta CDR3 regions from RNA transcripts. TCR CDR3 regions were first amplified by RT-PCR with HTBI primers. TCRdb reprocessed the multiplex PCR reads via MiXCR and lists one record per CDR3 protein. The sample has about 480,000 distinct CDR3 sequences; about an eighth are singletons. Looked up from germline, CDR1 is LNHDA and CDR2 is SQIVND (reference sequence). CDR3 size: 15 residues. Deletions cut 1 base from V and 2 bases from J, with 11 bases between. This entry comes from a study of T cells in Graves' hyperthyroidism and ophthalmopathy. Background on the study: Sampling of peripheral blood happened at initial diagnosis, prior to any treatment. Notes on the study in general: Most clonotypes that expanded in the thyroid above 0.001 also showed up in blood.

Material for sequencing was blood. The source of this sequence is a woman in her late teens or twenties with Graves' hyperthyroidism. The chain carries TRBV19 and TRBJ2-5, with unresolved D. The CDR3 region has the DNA TGTGCCAGTAGTATAGGGGCACTTACACAAGAGACCCAGTACTTC. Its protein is CASSIGALTQETQYF.